This T cell receptor (beta chain) came from a study of patients and donors after allogeneic stem cell transplantation. Germline assignment: CDR1 SQVTM and CDR2 ANQGSEA. The germline V and J ends were trimmed by 4 bases and 2 bases, with 7 bases remaining between them. This CDR3 spans 12 amino acids. There are many counts of this clonotype. Each CDR3 protein gets one entry after TCRdb re-called the RT-PCR reads with MiXCR. The sample records 150,000 to 200,000 distinct CDR3 sequences, approximately 30% being singletons. Sequencing input: blood, either unsorted or a sorted T cell fraction (not recorded which). This chain uses TRBV29-1 with TRBJ2-3; TRBD2 might be the D (5 bases). The TCR sequence derives from a human donor who was either an allogeneic HSCT recipient or a stem cell or donor lymphocyte infusion donor (not recorded which). It is not recorded whose cells these are; they may come from a transplant donor. The CDR3 protein is CSVVRDTDTQYF. CDR3 in DNA: TGCAGCGTTGTTCGGGACACAGATACGCAGTATTTT.